This T cell receptor (beta chain) was retrieved from a study of T cells in Graves' hyperthyroidism and ophthalmopathy. It was RNA transcripts that yielded the amplified TCR beta CDR3 regions. The HTBI primer set served for first-round RT-PCR of the TCR CDR3. TCRdb called the multiplex PCR reads again in MiXCR, with one record for every CDR3 protein. This sample yields around 250,000 distinct CDR3 sequences, of which less than 15% are seen a single time; about an eighth belongs to the top ten. In germline, CDR1 is SQVTM, CDR2 ANQGSEA. The CDR3 consists of 13 residues. Germline trimming cut 1 base from V and 3 bases from J; bases unmatched to any gene: 3. This clonotype was counted many times. PBMCs came from more than 9 ml fresh peripheral blood.

The source of this sequence is a woman aged 40 to 50 with Graves' hyperthyroidism that later progressed to Graves' ophthalmopathy. This rearrangement joins TRBV29-1 to TRBJ2-7; the match to TRBD1 covers 7 bases. Sequencing was performed on blood. The DNA of the CDR3 is TGCAGCGTTGAAGGCCAGGGGGTCTACGAGCAGTACTTC. The encoded protein is CSVEGQGVYEQYF.